The source of this TCR beta chain is a study of blood T cell repertoires in COVID-19. About the study: Material from acute and convalescent COVID-19 was sourced from the United States, Italy and Spain. T cells, B-cell-depleted T cells, or PBMCs provided the cDNA or gDNA that served as material.

Authors' analysis steps: Amplification of reference gene primers provided the estimated nucleated cell counts. Some clones are missing from TCRdb's copy, which holds only in-frame ones; the method was immunoSEQ multiplex PCR. That table gives V, J and clone size, and the DNA gave D and trimming. Of about 76,000 clones in the sample, around 83% were seen once. Seattle researchers signed up patients amid active infection and tracked them longitudinally. The sequenced material came from peripheral blood. This receptor was taken from a man aged 60 to 75 with COVID-19, enrolled during active disease.

CDR3 amino acids: CAWTGGNSGANVLTF. The CDR3 DNA reads TGTGCCTGGACAGGGGGGAATTCTGGGGCCAACGTCCTGACTTTC. V usage is TRBV30 and J usage is TRBJ2-6; TRBD1 might be the D (7 bases). Trimming took 4 bases from V and 1 from J, leaving 11 bases between them. This CDR3 comprises 15 residues. CDR1 and CDR2 from the germline V gene are GTSNPN and SVGIG (reference sequence). The whole variable domain, remainder taken from reference TRBV30 and TRBJ2-6, is SQTIHQWPATLVQPVGSPLSLECTVEGTSNPNLYWYRQAAGRGLQLLFYSVGIGQISSEVPQNLSASRPQDRQFILSSKKLLLSDSGFYLCAWTGGNSGANVLTFGAGSRLTVL.